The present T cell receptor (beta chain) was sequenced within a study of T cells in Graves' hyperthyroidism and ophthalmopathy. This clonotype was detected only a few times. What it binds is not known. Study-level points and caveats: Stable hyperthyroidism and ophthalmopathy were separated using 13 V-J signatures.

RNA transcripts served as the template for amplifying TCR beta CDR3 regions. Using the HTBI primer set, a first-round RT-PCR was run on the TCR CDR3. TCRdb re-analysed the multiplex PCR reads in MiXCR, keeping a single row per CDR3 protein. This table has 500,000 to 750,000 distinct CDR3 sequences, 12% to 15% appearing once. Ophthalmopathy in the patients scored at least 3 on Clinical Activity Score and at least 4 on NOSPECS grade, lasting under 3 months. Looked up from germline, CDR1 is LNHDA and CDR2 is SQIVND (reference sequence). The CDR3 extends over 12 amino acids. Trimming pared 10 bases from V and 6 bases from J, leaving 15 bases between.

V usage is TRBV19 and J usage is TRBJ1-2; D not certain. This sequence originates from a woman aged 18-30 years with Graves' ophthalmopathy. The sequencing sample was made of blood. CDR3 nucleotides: TGTGCCACAGCGACCCTTTATCATGGCTACACCTTC. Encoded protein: CATATLYHGYTF.